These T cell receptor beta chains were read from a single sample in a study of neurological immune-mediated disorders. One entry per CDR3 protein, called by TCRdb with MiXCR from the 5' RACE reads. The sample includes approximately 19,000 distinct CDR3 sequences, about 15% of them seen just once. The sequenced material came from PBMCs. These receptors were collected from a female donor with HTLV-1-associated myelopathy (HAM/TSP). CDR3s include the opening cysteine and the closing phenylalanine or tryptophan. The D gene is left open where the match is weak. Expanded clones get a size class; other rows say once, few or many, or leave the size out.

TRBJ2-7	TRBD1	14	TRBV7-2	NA	TGTGCCAGCAGCACAGGGACAGGGAACGACGAGCAGTACTTC	CASSTGTGNDEQYF
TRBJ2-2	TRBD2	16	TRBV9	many	TGTGCCAGCAGCACGTCAGCGGGGGGGCTTGGCGGGGAGCTGTTTTTT	CASSTSAGGLGGELFF
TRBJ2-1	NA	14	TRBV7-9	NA	TGTGCCAGCAGCCCGAACCGGGGAGGCAATGAGCAGTTCTTC	CASSPNRGGNEQFF
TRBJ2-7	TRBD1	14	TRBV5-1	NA	TGCGCCAGCAGCTTGTGGGACAGGGGAAACGAGCAGTACTTC	CASSLWDRGNEQYF
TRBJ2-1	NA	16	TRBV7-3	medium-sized	TGTGCCAGCAGCTTATACCCCGGATTGGGGATCGGTGAGCAGTTCTTC	CASSLYPGLGIGEQFF
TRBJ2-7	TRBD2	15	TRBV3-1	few	TGTGCCAGCAGGCCATATAGCGGGAGTTCCTACGAGCAGTACTTC	CASRPYSGSSYEQYF
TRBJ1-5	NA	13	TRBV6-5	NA	TGTGCCAGCAGTTACGGACGGTGGCAGCCCCAGCATTTT	CASSYGRWQPQHF
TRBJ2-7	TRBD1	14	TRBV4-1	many	TGCGCCAGCAGCCACCCCGGACAGGCCTACGAGCAGTACTTC	CASSHPGQAYEQYF
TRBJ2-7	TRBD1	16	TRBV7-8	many	TGTGCCAGCAGCTCAGGGAGTAGGACAGGGGCGCACGAGCAGTACTTC	CASSSGSRTGAHEQYF
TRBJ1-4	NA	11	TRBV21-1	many	TGTGCCAGCAGCAGGAGTGAAAAACTGTTTTTT	CASSRSEKLFF
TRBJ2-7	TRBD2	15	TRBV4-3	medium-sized	TGCGCCAGCAGCCAAGAAGCGGGGGTCTCCTACGAGCAGTACTTC	CASSQEAGVSYEQYF
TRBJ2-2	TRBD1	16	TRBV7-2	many	TGTGCCAGCATCGCGACAGGGGGCGCGGGCACCGGGGAGCTGTTTTTT	CASIATGGAGTGELFF
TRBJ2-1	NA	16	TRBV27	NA	TGTGCCAGCAGTTTCTACCCTCGGGGGCTAGGCAATGAGCAGTTCTTC	CASSFYPRGLGNEQFF
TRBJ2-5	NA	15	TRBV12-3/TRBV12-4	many	TGTGCCAGCAGTTTAACCCACGGGGCTGTTGCGACCCAGTACTTC	CASSLTHGAVATQYF
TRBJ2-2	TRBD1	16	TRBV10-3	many	TGTGCCATCGGACGGCCTCCGGGACAGGGGGCCGGGGAGCTGTTTTTT	CAIGRPPGQGAGELFF
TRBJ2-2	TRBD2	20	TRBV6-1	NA	TGTGCCAGCACAACATACCTTTCACCGGGACTAGCGGGGTCCACCGGGGAGCTGTTTTTT	CASTTYLSPGLAGSTGELFF
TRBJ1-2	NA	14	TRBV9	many	TGTGCCAGCAGCGTAGCCACAGGGAGGGATGGCTACACCTTC	CASSVATGRDGYTF
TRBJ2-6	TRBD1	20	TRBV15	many	TGTGCCACCAGCGATCTCCATGCCACAGGGGGGTACTCTGGGGCCAACGTCCTGACTTTC	CATSDLHATGGYSGANVLTF
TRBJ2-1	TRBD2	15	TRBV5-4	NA	TGTGCCAGCAGCTTATCTGGTAGCGGGTACAATGAGCAGTTCTTC	CASSLSGSGYNEQFF
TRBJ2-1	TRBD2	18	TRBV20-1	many	TGCAGTGCTAGAGCCCCGGCCGGGACTAGCGGCCTATTGGGTGAGCAGTTCTTC	CSARAPAGTSGLLGEQFF
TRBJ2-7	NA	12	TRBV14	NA	TGTGCCAGCGGTTGGGCCCGAAGCGAGCAGTACTTC	CASGWARSEQYF
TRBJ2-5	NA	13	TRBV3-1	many	TGTGCCAGCAGCTGGGGACACCAAGAGACCCAGTACTTC	CASSWGHQETQYF
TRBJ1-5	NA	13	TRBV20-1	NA	TGCAGTGCTCAAGACACAGGAGATCGGCCCCAGAATTTT	CSAQDTGDRPQNF
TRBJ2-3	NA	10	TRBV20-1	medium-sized	TGCAGTGCATCGGGACGCACGGAGTATTTT	CSASGRTEYF
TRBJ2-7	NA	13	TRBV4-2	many	TGTGCCAGCAGCCAAGACAAGCTCTACGAGCAGTACTTC	CASSQDKLYEQYF
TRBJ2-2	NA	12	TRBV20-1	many	TGCAGCGGTACAGAGAACACCGGGGAGCTGTTTTTT	CSGTENTGELFF
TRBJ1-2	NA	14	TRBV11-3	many	TGTGCCAGCAGCTTAGATGATGTGGGACGAGGCTACACCTTC	CASSLDDVGRGYTF
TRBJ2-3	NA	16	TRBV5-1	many	TGCGCCAGCAGCTTGGGAGCTATGGGTAGCACAGATACGCAGTATTTT	CASSLGAMGSTDTQYF
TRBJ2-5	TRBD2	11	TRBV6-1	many	TGTGCCAGCAGGGGGGGGGAGACCCAGTACTTC	CASRGGETQYF
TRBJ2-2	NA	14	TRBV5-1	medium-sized	TGCGCCAGCAGCTGGACTCCTAACACCGGGGAGCTGTTTTTT	CASSWTPNTGELFF
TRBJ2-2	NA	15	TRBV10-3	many	TGTGCCATCAGTGACGGGACTCCCAACACCGGGGAGCTGTTTTTT	CAISDGTPNTGELFF
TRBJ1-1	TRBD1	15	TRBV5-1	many	TGCGCCAGCAGCAAGAGACAGGGAATGAACACTGAAGCTTTCTTT	CASSKRQGMNTEAFF
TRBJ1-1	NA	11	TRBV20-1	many	TGCAGTGGAGTTAAGGACGGGGGAGCTTTCTTT	CSGVKDGGAFF
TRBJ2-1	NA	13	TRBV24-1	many	TGTGCCACCAGTGACCCACGGAGAAATGAGCAGTTCTTC	CATSDPRRNEQFF
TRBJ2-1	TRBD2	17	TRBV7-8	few	TGTGCCAGCAGCTCACACGGACTAGCGGGAGTAAGAAATGAGCAGTTCTTC	CASSSHGLAGVRNEQFF
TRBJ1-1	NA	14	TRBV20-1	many	TGCAGTGCTTATACCGGGGGGGTGAACACTGAAGCTTTCTTT	CSAYTGGVNTEAFF
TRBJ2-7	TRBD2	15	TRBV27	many	TGTGCCAGCAGTCCGTTAGCGGGGGGGACCTACGAGCAGTACTTC	CASSPLAGGTYEQYF
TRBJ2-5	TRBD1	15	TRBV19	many	TGTGCCAGTAGTGTAGCGGGACAGGGGTCAGAGACCCAGTACTTC	CASSVAGQGSETQYF
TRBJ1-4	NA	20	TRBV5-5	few	NA	CASSFYICSATQGLDEKLFF
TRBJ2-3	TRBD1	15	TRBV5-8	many	TGTGCCAGCAGAACCGGGACAGGGTACACAGATACGCAGTATTTT	CASRTGTGYTDTQYF
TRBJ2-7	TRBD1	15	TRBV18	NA	TGTGCCAGCTCACCAGGACAGGGGAGGACCTACGAGCAGTACTTC	CASSPGQGRTYEQYF